The 16 T cell receptor beta chains below were found in one sample sequenced in a study of human T cells and chemical hapten exposure. Using its own MiXCR run on the 5' RACE reads, TCRdb lists one record per CDR3 protein. The sample shows under 150,000 distinct CDR3 sequences, around a fifth of them seen only once. The authors extracted total RNA from unfractionated whole blood. The receptors were gathered from a human donor in good health.

This clonotype was seen a handful of times. The genes are TRBV4-1 and TRBJ1-5; D gene ambiguous. CDR1 and CDR2 (germline): MGHRA, YSYEKL. The CDR3 covers 17 residues. Trimming pared 2 bases from V and 1 base from J, leaving 15 bases between. CDR3: CASSQNLVQKSNQPQHF. DNA of the CDR3: TGCGCCAGCAGCCAAAATTTGGTGCAGAAAAGCAATCAGCCCCAGCATTTT.

The chain has TRBV29-1 and TRBJ2-1, with D uncertain. The CDR3 length is 10 residues. V lost 6 bases and J 10 bases, leaving 10 bases between the germline ends. Per the germline V gene, CDR1 is SQVTM and CDR2 is ANQGSEA. The CDR3, as DNA: TGCAGCGTCCGATCTAGGGAGCAGTTCTTC. Protein product: CSVRSREQFF.

The CDR3 bases are TGTGCCACCAGTGATTTGGAGGGGGGCAATCAGCCCCAGCATTTT. Translation gives CATSDLEGGNQPQHF. The gene calls are TRBV24-1 and TRBJ1-5; weak D call: TRBD1 (6 bases). CDR1 and CDR2 from the germline V gene are KGHDR and SFDVKD. CDR3 length: 15 amino acids. V gave up 0 bases and J gave up 2 bases, with 7 bases separating them.

J is TRBJ2-1 and V is TRBV10-2; a possible D gene is TRBD2 (5 bases). V was clipped by 9 bases and J by 8 bases, with 20 bases between them. There are 14 residues in the CDR3. Germline lookup yields CDR1 WSHSY and CDR2 SAAADI. The CDR3 nucleotides are TGCGCCAGTCGACCTACTAGTGTTCGCGATGAGCAGTTCTTC. This encodes CASRPTSVRDEQFF.

There are a few counts of this clonotype. The chain combines TRBV12-3 or TRBV12-4 with TRBJ2-2, with 12 bases aligning to TRBD2. The junction had 13 bases not matched to a gene; V was cut back by 5 bases and J by 6 bases. This CDR3 has 18 residues. Here the CDR3 DNA reads TGTGCCAGCAGTCCTCGTCATTCTAGCGGGAGGGGGGCCGGGGAGCTGTTTTTT. It codes for CASSPRHSSGRGAGELFF.

V gene TRBV20-1 combines with J gene TRBJ1-2; D remains ambiguous. Looked up from germline, CDR1 is DFQATT and CDR2 is SNEGSKA (reference sequence). V lost 6 bases and J 8 bases, leaving 10 bases between the germline ends. This CDR3 is 10 amino acids long. The chain's CDR3 is CSAPPRGYTF. For the CDR3, the DNA is TGCAGTGCCCCACCCCGAGGCTACACCTTC.

This clonotype was detected only a few times. V gene TRBV5-6 combines with J gene TRBJ2-7; TRBD2 aligns across 13 bases. J gave up 3 bases and V 6 bases, and 9 bases lay outside the gene matches. The CDR3 spans 16 residues. Germline-derived CDR1 and CDR2 are SGHDT and YYEEEE. CDR3 nucleotide sequence: TGTGCCAGCACCACTGCGGGACTAGCGGGAAGCTACGAGCAGTACTTC. This codes for CASTTAGLAGSYEQYF.

This clonotype appeared a few times. This sequence joins TRBV29-1 and TRBJ1-1; no clear D. CDR3 length equals 13 residues. Germline loops: CDR1 SQVTM, CDR2 ANQGSEA. V lost 5 bases and J lost 5, with 15 bases in between. The CDR3 DNA reads as TGCAGCGTTTCTAGCTTGGGGAGGACTGAAGCTTTCTTT. Translated: CSVSSLGRTEAFF.

The chain joins TRBV29-1 to TRBJ2-7; 9 bases map to TRBD1. The germline V gene has CDR1 SQVTM and CDR2 ANQGSEA. Trimming removed 3 bases from V and 2 bases from J; junction bases left unmatched: 2. The CDR3 covers 13 residues. In DNA, the CDR3 is TGCAGCGTTGAGGGACAGGGTGCCTACGAGCAGTACTTC. Protein product: CSVEGQGAYEQYF.

This rearrangement joins TRBV6-5 to TRBJ1-2; D remains unclear. Germline values: CDR1 MNHEY, CDR2 SVGAGI. The CDR3 has 14 amino acids. The ends were cut back, 7 bases at V and 3 bases at J, with 15 bases in the middle. CDR3 coding DNA: TGTGCCAGCACCCGAAGCGGGCGAGACTATGGCTACACCTTC. This sequence encodes CASTRSGRDYGYTF.

This clonotype was detected a few times. V is TRBV7-2 and J is TRBJ2-3; 15 nucleotides agree with TRBD2. Per germline, CDR1 SGHTA and CDR2 FQGNSA. CDR3 length: 21 amino acids. V was clipped by 0 bases and J by 2 bases; unmatched bases: 12. CDR3 nucleotides: TGTGCCAGCAGCTTAGCAAGCGGGACTAGCGGGAGGATTGGCCTCACAGATACGCAGTATTTT. Translating gives CASSLASGTSGRIGLTDTQYF. The complete variable domain, with remaining parts taken from reference TRBV7-2 and TRBJ2-3, reads GAGVSQSPSNKVTEKGKDVELRCDPISGHTALYWYRQSLGQGLEFLIYFQGNSAPDKSGLPSDRFSAERTGGSVSTLTIQRTQQEDSAVYLCASSLASGTSGRIGLTDTQYFGPGTRLTVL.

The V gene is TRBV6-5, the J gene TRBJ2-6; no clear D gene. Looked up from germline, CDR1 is MNHEY and CDR2 is SVGAGI. The CDR3 is 14 amino acids. With 9 bases removed from V and 1 base from J, the gap between germline ends came to 10 bases. CDR3 loop: CASSEPSGANVLTF. CDR3 coding DNA: TGTGCCAGTTCAGAGCCTTCTGGGGCCAACGTCCTGACTTTC.

The V gene is TRBV5-1, the J gene TRBJ1-1, with D hard to call. Trimming removed 1 base from V and 4 bases from J, with 8 bases in between. Germline lookup yields CDR1 SGHRS and CDR2 YFSETQ. The CDR3 has 13 amino acids. In DNA, the CDR3 is TGCGCCAGCAGCTTGTGGGGAAGCACTGAAGCTTTCTTT. It encodes CASSLWGSTEAFF.

J is TRBJ2-3 and V is TRBV20-1; 8 bases align to TRBD2. The junction had 4 bases not matched to a gene; V was cut back by 6 bases and J by 2 bases. This CDR3 region has 13 residues. Germline CDR1 reads DFQATT; CDR2 reads SNEGSKA (reference sequence). The CDR3 spells CSALAGTTDTQYF. CDR3 coding DNA: TGCAGTGCCCTAGCGGGTACCACAGATACGCAGTATTTT.

In its sample, this clonotype was seen a few times. This sequence joins TRBV4-1 and TRBJ2-7; 8 bases fit TRBD1. There are 15 residues in the CDR3. Looked up from germline, CDR1 is MGHRA and CDR2 is YSYEKL. Germline trimming cut 3 bases from V and 0 bases from J; bases unmatched to any gene: 4. CDR3 protein: CASSHNRGTSYEQYF. CDR3 in DNA: TGCGCCAGCAGCCACAACAGGGGGACCTCCTACGAGCAGTACTTC.

In this sample, this clonotype turned up a few times. The chain carries TRBV4-1 and TRBJ1-4, with TRBD1 as a possible D gene (6 bases). Germline lookup yields CDR1 MGHRA and CDR2 YSYEKL. Deletions cut 0 bases from V and 3 bases from J, with 20 bases between. CDR3 length: 19 residues. As DNA, the CDR3 is TGCGCCAGCAGCCAAGATTCCCCAGGGGACACGTCCGCTAATGAAAAACTGTTTTTT. It yields the protein CASSQDSPGDTSANEKLFF.